This T cell receptor beta chain was documented in a study of CD8+ T cells in alopecia areata. CDR3 length: 14 amino acids. Trimming cost V 7 bases and J 1 base, with 12 bases left between them. The germline V gene encodes CDR1 SGHDT and CDR2 YYEEEE. Treatment denoted: oral pan-JAK inhibitor, 5-10 mg twice daily. Reverse transcribed after extraction, RNA yielded cDNA as the sequencing template. Profiling relied on immunoSEQ multiplex PCR, and the TCRdb table lists in-frame clones only, not all of them. The sample contains around 110,000 clones, around 50% of which appear only once. This clone showed up just a few times.

The starting material was CD8+ T cells sorted from blood, obtained at week 24, from a patient treated with tofacitinib. This sequence was found in a human donor with alopecia areata. The chain carries TRBV5-6 and TRBJ2-1; D ambiguous. The CDR3 loop is CASGPEFSYNEQFF. The CDR3 nucleotides are TGTGCCAGCGGACCAGAGTTTTCCTACAATGAGCAGTTCTTC.